What follows is one T cell receptor (beta chain) and its context. Incorporated into the TCR beta cDNA libraries were unique molecular identifiers, which served to reduce PCR and sequencing biases. TCRdb redid the calling of the PCR reads with MiXCR, one entry per CDR3 protein. The data hold approximately 730,000 distinct CDR3 sequences, with roughly 50% observed a single time. These data belong to a study of post-analysis software for immune sequencing data. Study-level background: Secondary progressive, relapsing-remitting and progressive-relapsing multiple sclerosis were among the included disease courses.

Material for sequencing was blood. The sequence was collected from a girl between 5 and 17 years old with multiple sclerosis.

CDR3 sequence: CSARELGDETQYF. CDR3 nucleotides: TGCAGTGCTAGAGAGCTAGGGGACGAGACCCAGTACTTC. The J gene is TRBJ2-5, the V gene TRBV20-1; D possibly uses TRBD1 or TRBD2 (5 bases each). From germline, CDR1 is DFQATT and CDR2 SNEGSKA (reference sequence). CDR3 length equals 13 residues. V lost 0 bases to trimming and J lost 5 bases, with 10 bases between them.